This TCR beta chain was sequenced for a study of blood T cell repertoires in COVID-19. At the level of the study: Material from acute and convalescent COVID-19 was sourced from the United States, Italy and Spain. Sample material is recorded as cDNA or gDNA derived from T cells, B-cell-depleted T cells, or PBMCs.

V lost 5 bases and J 10 bases, leaving 12 bases between the germline ends. Germline-derived CDR1 and CDR2 are SGDLS and YYNGEE. The CDR3 length is 11 residues. Authors' methods: The assay estimated nucleated cells by amplifying reference gene primers. Measured with immunoSEQ multiplex PCR; TCRdb has only the in-frame clones, and not every one. The D gene and trimming were derived from the DNA, and the V and J assignments and clone size from that table. The sample comprises fewer than 200,000 clones, under 90% of which are singletons, and around 6.8% rests with the top ten. The specimen was peripheral blood. The genes are TRBV9 and TRBJ1-1; D perhaps matches TRBD1 (6 bases). The sequence derives from a human donor in a cohort sampled during active COVID-19. Here the CDR3 reads CASRQGDPAFF. The CDR3 nucleotides are TGTGCCAGCAGACAGGGTGATCCAGCTTTCTTT.